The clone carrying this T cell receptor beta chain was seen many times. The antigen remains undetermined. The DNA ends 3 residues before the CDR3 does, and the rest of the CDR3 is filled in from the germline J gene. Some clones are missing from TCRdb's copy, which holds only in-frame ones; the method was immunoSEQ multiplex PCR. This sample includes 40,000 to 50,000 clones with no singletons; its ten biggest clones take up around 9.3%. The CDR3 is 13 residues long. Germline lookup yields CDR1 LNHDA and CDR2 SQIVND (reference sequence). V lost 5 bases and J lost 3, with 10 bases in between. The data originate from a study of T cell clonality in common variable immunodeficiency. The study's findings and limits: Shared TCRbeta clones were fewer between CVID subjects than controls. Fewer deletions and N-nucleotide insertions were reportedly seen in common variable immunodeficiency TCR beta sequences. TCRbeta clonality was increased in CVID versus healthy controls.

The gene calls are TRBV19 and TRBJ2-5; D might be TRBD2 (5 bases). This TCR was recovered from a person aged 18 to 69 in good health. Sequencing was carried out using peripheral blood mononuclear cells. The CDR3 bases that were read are TGTGCCAGTAGTCCCAGGACTGAAGAGACC. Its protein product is CASSPRTEET. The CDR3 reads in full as CASSPRTEETQYF.